The 13 T cell receptor beta chains below come from one sample, sequenced in a study of OX40 agonist ivuxolimab in advanced cancers. Libraries were prepared by immunoSEQ multiplex PCR; TCRdb keeps only in-frame clonotypes and omits some of them. The sample shows under 80,000 clones, 88% of them seen only once. The sequencing used CD4+ or CD8+ T cells sorted from blood, collected in a trial of the OX40 agonist ivuxolimab. The receptors stem from an adult with an advanced solid tumor such as melanoma, head and neck, liver or kidney cancer.

The CDR3 sequence is CASSPRAGADTQYF. The CDR3 DNA is TGTGCCAGCAGCCCACGGGCGGGGGCTGATACGCAGTATTTT. This chain uses TRBV7-2 with TRBJ2-3; D may be TRBD2 (7 bases). CDR3 length: 14 amino acids. With 5 bases removed from V and 6 bases from J, the gap between germline ends came to 15 bases. In germline, CDR1 is SGHTA, CDR2 FQGNSA.

The chain is built from TRBV2 and TRBJ2-2; no firm D call. CDR3 size: 14 residues. V was pared by 2 bases and J by 1 base, with 5 bases between. Germline CDR1 reads SNHLY; CDR2 reads FYNNEI. CDR3 region: CASSELRNTGELFF. The CDR3 DNA follows: TGTGCCAGCAGTGAATTGAGGAACACCGGGGAGCTGTTTTTT.

This chain links TRBV28 with TRBJ1-2; 8 bases fit TRBD1. The CDR3 consists of 13 residues. The junction had 4 bases not matched to a gene; V was cut back by 5 bases and J by 5 bases. Germline V CDR1 and CDR2: MDHEN, SYDVKM. The CDR3 is CASSPRTGYGYTF. As DNA, the CDR3 is TGTGCCAGCAGTCCTCGGACAGGGTATGGCTACACCTTC.

This clone has just one count. The chain uses TRBV10-3 and TRBJ1-6; D gene unclear. Germline CDR1 is ENHRY and CDR2 is SYGVKD. Trimming cost V 2 bases and J 5 bases, with 13 bases left between them. This CDR3 contains 16 residues. The chain's CDR3 is CAISEVRGGNNSPLHF. Written as DNA, the CDR3 is TGTGCCATCAGTGAGGTTCGGGGTGGAAATAATTCACCCCTCCACTTT.

V gene TRBV4-2 combines with J gene TRBJ2-1, with TRBD2 matching 9 bases. The J segment lost 8 bases and the V segment lost 4 bases, leaving 6 bases of the junction unmatched. Looked up from germline, CDR1 is LGHNA and CDR2 is YNFKEQ. This CDR3 contains 14 residues. The CDR3 here is CASSPSGRKDEQFF. The CDR3 DNA reads as TGTGCCAGCAGCCCCAGCGGGAGGAAGGATGAGCAGTTCTTC.

J is TRBJ2-1 and V is TRBV5-4; 7 bases are a match to TRBD2. The CDR3 has 16 amino acids. Per germline, CDR1 SGHNT and CDR2 YYREEE (reference sequence). The V gene end was trimmed by 0 bases and the J gene end by 0 bases; junction bases not matched to a gene: 3. In DNA, the CDR3 is TGTGCCAGCAGCTTGGGGGCGGGAGTCTCCTACAATGAGCAGTTCTTC. Translation gives CASSLGAGVSYNEQFF.

This sequence joins TRBV6-1 and TRBJ2-5, with 15 bases lining up with TRBD2. Looked up from germline, CDR1 is MNHNS and CDR2 is SASEGT. Trimming took 4 bases from V and 5 from J; bases not matched to a gene: 11. The CDR3 covers 18 residues. The CDR3 DNA follows: TGTGCCAGCAGTGGGATTGGGACTAGCGGGAGGAGTCGGGAGACCCAGTACTTC. Residues: CASSGIGTSGRSRETQYF.

The V and J genes are TRBV29-1 and TRBJ1-1; 8 nucleotides line up with TRBD1. Germline CDR1 SQVTM, CDR2 ANQGSEA. After removal of 7 bases from V and 4 bases from J, the junction contained 8 bases not matched to a gene. This CDR3 comprises 13 residues. The CDR3 protein is CSAATGAGTEAFF. The CDR3 DNA reads TGCAGCGCCGCGACAGGGGCCGGCACTGAAGCTTTCTTT.

Here the CDR3 reads CASSLVSDIKAFF. Here the CDR3 DNA reads TGTGCCAGCAGCTTAGTGTCGGACATCAAAGCTTTCTTT. The rearrangement joins TRBV7-9 to TRBJ1-1; maybe TRBD1 (5 bases). Trimming pared 1 base from V and 9 bases from J, leaving 12 bases between. The germline V gene has CDR1 SEHNR and CDR2 FQNEAQ (reference sequence). The CDR3 spans 13 residues.

This chain uses TRBV28 with TRBJ1-5; D is undetermined. The germline CDR1 and CDR2 sequences are MDHEN and SYDVKM. The CDR3 spans 16 residues. Trimming removed 5 bases from V and 5 bases from J, with 19 bases in between. DNA for the CDR3: TGTGCCAGCAGTCGGCCGCCCGGGATGGGGTATCAGCCCCAGCATTTT. The encoded protein is CASSRPPGMGYQPQHF.

This chain links TRBV25-1 with TRBJ2-6; D is unresolved. Germline-derived CDR1 and CDR2 are MGHDK and SYGVNS. Trimming cost V 3 bases and J 0 bases, with 9 bases left between them. CDR3 length: 16 amino acids. The CDR3 region is CASSDYPGSGANVLTF. DNA for the CDR3: TGTGCCAGCAGTGATTATCCCGGCTCTGGGGCCAACGTCCTGACTTTC.

The chain joins TRBV18 to TRBJ1-1; 9 bases are a match to TRBD1. The CDR3 consists of 15 residues. Looked up from germline, CDR1 is KGHSH and CDR2 is LQKENI. Unmatched junction bases numbered 5, after V lost 3 bases and J lost 3 bases. The CDR3 loop reads CASSPPGQGDTEAFF. CDR3 DNA: TGTGCCAGCTCACCCCCGGGACAGGGTGACACTGAAGCTTTCTTT.

The gene calls are TRBV11-3 and TRBJ2-3; possibly TRBD1 for D (5 bases). CDR1 and CDR2 (germline): SGHNT, YENEEA. V lost 5 bases and J lost 4, with 10 bases in between. There are 13 residues in the CDR3. CDR3 sequence (DNA): TGTGCCAGCAGCCAGGGCCGTGCAGATACGCAGTATTTT. This sequence encodes CASSQGRADTQYF.